The present TCR beta chain was sequenced within a study of response to subunit inactivated influenza vaccine. Each CDR3 protein gets one entry after TCRdb re-called the RT-PCR reads with MiXCR. This table has about 520,000 distinct CDR3 sequences, more than 7% appearing once. Germline V gene sequence: CDR1 LGHDT, CDR2 YNNKEL (reference sequence). This CDR3 contains 16 residues. Trimming took 5 bases from V and 7 from J; bases not matched to a gene: 16. This sample comprised PBMCs from blood, obtained roughly 24 months after vaccination. This chain links TRBV3-1 with TRBJ1-2; 7 nucleotides agree with TRBD1. The sequence was collected from a man in his fifties or sixties who received an inactivated influenza vaccine. The CDR3 nucleotides read TGTGCCAGCAGCGCCCGACAGGGAGGGTTGGAGTGTGGCTACACCTTC. Protein product: CASSARQGGLECGYTF.